One T cell receptor (beta chain) is described in this entry. Sequenced by immunoSEQ multiplex PCR; TCRdb stores in-frame clones only, minus some. The sample records some 130,000 clones, approximately 90% being singletons. CDR3 length equals 16 residues. V lost 4 bases to trimming and J lost 0 bases; unmatched junction nucleotides: 3. Germline V CDR1 and CDR2: SGHRS, YFSETQ. This sample is part of a study of T cell responses to AZD1222 COVID-19 vaccine. Pooling was applied to second doses at about 4 or about 12 weeks. The TCR comes from an adult who received the AZD1222 COVID-19 vaccine. Specimen: peripheral blood, collected 28 days after the second AZD1222 dose. The gene calls are TRBV5-1 and TRBJ2-2; 10 bases map to TRBD2. In DNA, the CDR3 is TGCGCCAGCAGCCTAGCGGGGGCCCCGAACACCGGGGAGCTGTTTTTT. Translation: CASSLAGAPNTGELFF.